This T cell receptor beta chain stems from a study of cytomegalovirus exposure and HLA in healthy donors. Study results and caveats: The likely origin of a cluster of highly shared sequence variants was a sequencing artifact. Later genetic work tied a missense DCLRE1C variant to beta-chain V and J trimming. Most CMV-associated TCR beta chains were later found to appear HLA-restricted.

Germline CDR1 and CDR2: SGHRS and YFSETQ. The J segment lost 3 bases and the V segment lost 1 base, leaving 5 bases of the junction unmatched. The CDR3 has 15 amino acids. PCR used 60 Vbeta primers and 13 Jbeta primers. Clones were read by immunoSEQ multiplex PCR, and TCRdb kept only the in-frame ones, dropping some. Of 100,000 or so clones detected, 60% to 85% appear once; the ten largest clones hold approximately 2.4%. About this clone itself: Antigen: not known.

The chain employs TRBV5-1 and TRBJ2-3, with TRBD2 matching over 7 bases. This sequence originates from a female donor in good health and CMV-seronegative. Sequenced: PBMCs. The CDR3 nucleotides are TGCGCCAGCAGCTTGATGGGGGGGATTACAGATACGCAGTATTTT. It encodes CASSLMGGITDTQYF.